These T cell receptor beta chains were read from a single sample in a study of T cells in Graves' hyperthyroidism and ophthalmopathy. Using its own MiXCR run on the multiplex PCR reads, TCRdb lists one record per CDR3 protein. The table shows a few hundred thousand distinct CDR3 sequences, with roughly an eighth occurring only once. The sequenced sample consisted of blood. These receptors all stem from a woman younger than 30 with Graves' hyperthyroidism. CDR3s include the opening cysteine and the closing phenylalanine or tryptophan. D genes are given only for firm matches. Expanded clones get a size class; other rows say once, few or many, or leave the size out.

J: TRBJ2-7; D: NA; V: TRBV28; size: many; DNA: TGTGCCAGCAGTTTGGTGGGTGGCAGTCGAGTCTCCTACGAGCAGTACTTC; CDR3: CASSLVGGSRVSYEQYF
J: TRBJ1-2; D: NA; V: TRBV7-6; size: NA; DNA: TGTGCCAGCAGCTTAGAAGATTCAGGGACTAACTATGGCTACACCTTC; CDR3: CASSLEDSGTNYGYTF
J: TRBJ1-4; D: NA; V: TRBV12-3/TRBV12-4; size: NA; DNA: TGTGCCAGCAGATCAGGAGGGGGGATAGCTAATGAAAAACTGTTTTTT; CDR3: CASRSGGGIANEKLFF
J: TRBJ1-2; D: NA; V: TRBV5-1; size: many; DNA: TGCGCCAGCAGCTTGGATGGGGATGGCTACACCTTC; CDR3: CASSLDGDGYTF
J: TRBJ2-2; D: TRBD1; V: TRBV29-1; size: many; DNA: TGCAGCGTCCGACAGGGGGCCTACACCGGGGAGCTGTTTTTT; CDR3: CSVRQGAYTGELFF
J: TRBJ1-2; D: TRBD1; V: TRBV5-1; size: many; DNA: TGCGCCAGCAGCTTGGAGGACAGGGGGTCCTATGGCTACACCTTC; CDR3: CASSLEDRGSYGYTF
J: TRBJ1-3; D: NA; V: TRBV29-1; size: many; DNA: TGCAGCGTTGAAACGGGATCTGGAAACACCATATATTTT; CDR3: CSVETGSGNTIYF
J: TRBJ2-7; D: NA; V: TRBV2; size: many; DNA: TGTGCCAGTGCTGTGTACGAGCAGTACTTC; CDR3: CASAVYEQYF
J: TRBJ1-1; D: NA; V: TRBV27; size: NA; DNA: TGTGCCAGCAGAACCGATTCCGGGACACCGAACACTGAAGCTTTCTTT; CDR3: CASRTDSGTPNTEAFF
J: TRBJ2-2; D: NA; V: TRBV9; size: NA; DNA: TGTGCCAGCAGCGTAGACGGGACAACCGGGGAGCTGTTTTTT; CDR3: CASSVDGTTGELFF
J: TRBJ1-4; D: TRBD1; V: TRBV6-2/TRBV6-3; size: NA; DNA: TGTGCCAGCACCCCGACAGGGGGGCCTAATGAAAAACTGTTTTTT; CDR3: CASTPTGGPNEKLFF
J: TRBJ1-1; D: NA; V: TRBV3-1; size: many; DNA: TGTGCCAGCAGCCAAGCCGGAAGGACGGTTGAAGCTTTCTTT; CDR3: CASSQAGRTVEAFF
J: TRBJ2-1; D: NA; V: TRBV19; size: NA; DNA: TGTGCCAGTAGTCCTCCCACAGGGACCTACAATGAGCAGTTCTTC; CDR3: CASSPPTGTYNEQFF
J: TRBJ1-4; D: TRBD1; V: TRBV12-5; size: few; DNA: TGTGCTAGTGGTATCGGACAGGGGCGAGAAAAACTGTTTTTT; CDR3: CASGIGQGREKLFF
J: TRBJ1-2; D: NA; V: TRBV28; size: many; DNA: TGTGCCAGCAACTTTGGGGGGCCTCGTGGCTACACCTTC; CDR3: CASNFGGPRGYTF
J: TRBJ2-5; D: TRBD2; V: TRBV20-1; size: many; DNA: TGCAGTGCTAGACTCACTAGCGGGAGTGAGACCCAGTACTTC; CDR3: CSARLTSGSETQYF
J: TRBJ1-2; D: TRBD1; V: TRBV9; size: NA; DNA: TGTGCCAGCAGCGTAGCTCGGGATCCGGGACAGGGCTATGGCTACACCTTC; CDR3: CASSVARDPGQGYGYTF
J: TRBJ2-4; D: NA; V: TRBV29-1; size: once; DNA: TGCAGCGTTGAAGGGAGAGGGTCGCGAGCCAAAAACATTCAGCACTTC; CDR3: CSVEGRGSRAKNIQHF
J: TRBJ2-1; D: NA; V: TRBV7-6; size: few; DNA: TGTGCCAGCAGCTCAGGACCTGCCCCCAATGAGCAGTTCTTC; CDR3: CASSSGPAPNEQFF
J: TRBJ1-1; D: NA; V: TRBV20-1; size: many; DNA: TGCAGTGCTGCTCCCCCAAAGCTGAACACTGAAGCTTTCTTT; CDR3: CSAAPPKLNTEAFF
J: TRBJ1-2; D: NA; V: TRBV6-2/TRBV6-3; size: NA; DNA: TGTGCCAGCAGTCGGACTCGGGCGACAGACAACTATGGCTACACCTTC; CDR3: CASSRTRATDNYGYTF
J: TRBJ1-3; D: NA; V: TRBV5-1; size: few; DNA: TGCGCCAGCAGCCCCCGGGAGGGAGAAGGTCGCACCATATATTTT; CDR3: CASSPREGEGRTIYF
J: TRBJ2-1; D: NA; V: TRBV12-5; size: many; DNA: TGTGCTAGTGGTTTGGCGGCGGGCGGGGCGTACAATGAGCAGTTCTTC; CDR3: CASGLAAGGAYNEQFF
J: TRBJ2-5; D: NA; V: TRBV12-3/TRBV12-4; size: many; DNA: TGTGCCAGCAGTCCTACTAGGGGTGGAGAAGAGACCCAGTACTTC; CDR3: CASSPTRGGEETQYF
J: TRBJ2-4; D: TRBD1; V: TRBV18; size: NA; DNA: TGTGCCAGCTCCCATTCCGGGACAGGGCCTTCCATTCAGTACTTC; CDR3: CASSHSGTGPSIQYF
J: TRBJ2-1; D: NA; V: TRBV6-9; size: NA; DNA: TGTGCCAGCAGTTACCCGACCGACCCAACCAACTCCTACAATGAGCAGTTCTTC; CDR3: CASSYPTDPTNSYNEQFF
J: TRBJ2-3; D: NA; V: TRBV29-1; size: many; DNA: TGCAGCGTGATCGGGCTAGGCACAGATACGCAGTATTTT; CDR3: CSVIGLGTDTQYF
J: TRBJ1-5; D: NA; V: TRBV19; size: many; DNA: TGTGCCAGTAGCCTAGGGATAGACAGGTTGGGCAATCAGCCCCAGCATTTT; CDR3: CASSLGIDRLGNQPQHF
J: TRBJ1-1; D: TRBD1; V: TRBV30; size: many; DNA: TGTGCCTGGGAGGGACAGGGGTCATTGGGCACTGAAGCTTTCTTT; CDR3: CAWEGQGSLGTEAFF
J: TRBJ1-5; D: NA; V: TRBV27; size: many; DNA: TGTGCCAGCAGTGGGGGGGACCAGCCCCAGCATTTT; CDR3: CASSGGDQPQHF
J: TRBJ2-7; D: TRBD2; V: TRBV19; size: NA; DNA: TGTGCCAGTAGTTGGGCTAGCGGAAACTACGAGCAGTACTTC; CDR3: CASSWASGNYEQYF
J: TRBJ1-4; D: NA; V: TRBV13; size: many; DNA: TGTGCCAGCAGCCCCTACCGGGCCGTCCTTAACGAAAAACTGTTTTTT; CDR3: CASSPYRAVLNEKLFF
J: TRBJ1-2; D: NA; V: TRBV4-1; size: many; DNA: TGCGCCAGCAGCCAACTTGGACTATATGGCTACACCTTC; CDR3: CASSQLGLYGYTF
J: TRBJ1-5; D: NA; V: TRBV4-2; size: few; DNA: TGTGCCAGCAGCCAAGTGAGCGTTAGCAATCAGCCCCAGCATTTT; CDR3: CASSQVSVSNQPQHF
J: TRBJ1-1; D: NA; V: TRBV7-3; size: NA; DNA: TGTGCCAGTCAACAGAGTACGAACACTGAAGCTTTCTTT; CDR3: CASQQSTNTEAFF
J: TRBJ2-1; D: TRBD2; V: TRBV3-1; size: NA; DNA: TGTGCCAGCAGCAAGAGGGGTACTAGCGCCTACAATGAGCAGTTCTTC; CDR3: CASSKRGTSAYNEQFF
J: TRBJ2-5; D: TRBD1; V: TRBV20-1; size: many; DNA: TGCAGTGCTGACAGGGTTCAAGAGACCCAGTACTTC; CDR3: CSADRVQETQYF
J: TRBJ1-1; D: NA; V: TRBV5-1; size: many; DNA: TGCGCCAGCAGCTTGAGTGCTGTCATGAACACTGAAGCTTTCTTT; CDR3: CASSLSAVMNTEAFF
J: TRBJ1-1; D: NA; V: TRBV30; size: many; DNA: TGTGCCTGGAAAGGGGCAGGGGTATTGGACACTGAAGCTTTCTTT; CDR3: CAWKGAGVLDTEAFF
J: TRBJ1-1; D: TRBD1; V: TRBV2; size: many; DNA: TGTGCCAGCAGTGTTGAAAACCTACAGGGGGCGGACACTGAAGCTTTCTTT; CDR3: CASSVENLQGADTEAFF
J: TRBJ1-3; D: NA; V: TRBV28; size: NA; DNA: TGTGCCAGCAGGCAGAACAGAATCTCTGGAAACACCATATATTTT; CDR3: CASRQNRISGNTIYF
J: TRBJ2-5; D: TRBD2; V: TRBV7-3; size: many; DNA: TGTGCCAGCAGCTCTCAGGGACTAGGGGCTGAGACCCAGTACTTC; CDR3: CASSSQGLGAETQYF
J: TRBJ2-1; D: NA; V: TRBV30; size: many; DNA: TGTGCCTGGAGTCATCAGAATGAGCAGTTCTTC; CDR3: CAWSHQNEQFF
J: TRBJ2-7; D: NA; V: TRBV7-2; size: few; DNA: TGTGCCAGCAGCTTATTCCAGGGCTACGGGCAGTACTTC; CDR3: CASSLFQGYGQYF
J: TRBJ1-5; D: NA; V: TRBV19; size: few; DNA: TGTGGAAGTTCCTATAGCAATCAGCCCCAGCATTTT; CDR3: CGSSYSNQPQHF
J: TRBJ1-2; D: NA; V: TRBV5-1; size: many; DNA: TGCGCCAGCAGCCAAACATCAGGGGAAATTAACTATGGCTACACCTTC; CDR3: CASSQTSGEINYGYTF
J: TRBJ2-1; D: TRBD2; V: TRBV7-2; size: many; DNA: TGTGCCAGCAGCCCTTGGACTAGAAACACCAATGAGCAGTTCTTC; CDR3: CASSPWTRNTNEQFF
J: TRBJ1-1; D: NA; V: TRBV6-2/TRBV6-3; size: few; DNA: TGTGCCAGCAGTTGGGGGAATGAAGCTTTCTTT; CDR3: CASSWGNEAFF
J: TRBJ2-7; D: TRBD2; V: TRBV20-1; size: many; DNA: TGCAGTGCTTGGGAGCGGGGGAGCTCCTACGAGCAGTACTTC; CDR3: CSAWERGSSYEQYF
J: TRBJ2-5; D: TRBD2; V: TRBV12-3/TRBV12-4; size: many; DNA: TGTGCCAGCAGTTTAGCGGGCCTAGCGGGGAGAGAGACCCAGTACTTC; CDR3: CASSLAGLAGRETQYF
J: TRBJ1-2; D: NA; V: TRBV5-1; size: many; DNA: TGCGCCAGCAGCTTGGCTGGGGGGCCCCAAAATGGCTACACCTTC; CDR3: CASSLAGGPQNGYTF
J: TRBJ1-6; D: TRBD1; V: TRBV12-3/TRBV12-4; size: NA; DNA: TGTGCCAGCAGTTTTAACCTGGGACAGGGAGTTGGCACCTATAATTCACCCCTCCACTTT; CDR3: CASSFNLGQGVGTYNSPLHF
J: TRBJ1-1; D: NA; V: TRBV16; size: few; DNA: TGTGCCAGCAGCCAATACGACGGCTCTGAAGCTTTCTTT; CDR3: CASSQYDGSEAFF